This TCR beta chain was captured by sequencing in a study of chemoradiotherapy in HPV16-positive cancers (dated by TCRdb to about 2022). Describing the broader study: Functional T-cell assays on cells from two HPV16-positive patients defined candidate HPV-specific T-cell clones and common TCR motifs. The study set out to ask whether T-cell immunity against the HPV oncoproteins E6 and E7 changes over the course of chemoradiotherapy and whether that immunity affects survival. TCR repertoires from over 80 patients with HPV-related cancers were then used to track the candidate HPV-specific TCRs and motifs. Findings and caveats that apply to the study as a whole: The functional definition of HPV-specific T cells came from only a couple of HPV16-positive patients, and the survival association was reported for HPV16-positive patients. Expansion of candidate HPV-specific clones and E7-related TCR motifs was observed in the tumor microenvironment during treatment, whereas no such expansion was observed for non-HPV-specific T cells. In HPV16-positive patients, expansion of HPV-responsive T cells during chemoradiotherapy was associated with improved recurrence-free survival.

Repertoires were sampled multiple times during chemoradiotherapy, which allowed clonal expansion in the tumor microenvironment to be followed. CDR3 length: 14 amino acids, cysteine to phenylalanine. CDR3 DNA only is kept here, 42 bases in frame from base 1. Deletion took 5 bases off V and 4 bases off J, with a span of 11 bases between the germline ends. Looking up the germline V gene yields CDR1 WSHSY and CDR2 SAAADI. With regard to this clone: Its binding antigen is unknown. No much larger clone is present one base from it, and per-base qualities are unavailable.

The library was produced with the immunoSEQ multiplex PCR assay. TCRdb's version of the immuneACCESS table is confined to in-frame rearrangements and falls short of the full clone set. An unresolved V gene accounts for under half of the shortfall where checked; the remainder is of unknown origin. This sample comprises tens of thousands of clones, more than 85% of them detected only once. The top ten clones comprise 2.1% of the sample. This receptor was taken from a human donor with HPV-associated anogenital cancer. This receptor chain uses TRBV10-2 and TRBJ2-2; confidence is insufficient to name the D gene. The source was blood, collected from a patient who underwent chemoradiotherapy. The nucleotide sequence is given as TGCGCCAGCAGTTTCGGACCGACCACCGGGGAGCTGTTTTTT. Translated, it gives CASSFGPTTGELFF.